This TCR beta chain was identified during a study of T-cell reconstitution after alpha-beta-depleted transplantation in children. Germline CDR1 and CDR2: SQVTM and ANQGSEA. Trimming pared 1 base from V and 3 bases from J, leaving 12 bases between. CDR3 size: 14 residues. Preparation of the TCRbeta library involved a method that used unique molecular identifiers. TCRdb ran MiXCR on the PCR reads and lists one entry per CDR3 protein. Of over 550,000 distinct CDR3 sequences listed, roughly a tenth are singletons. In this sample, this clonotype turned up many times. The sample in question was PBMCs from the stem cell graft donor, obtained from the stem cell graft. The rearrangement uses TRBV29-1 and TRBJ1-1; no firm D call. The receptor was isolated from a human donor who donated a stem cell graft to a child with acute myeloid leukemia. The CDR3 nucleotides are TGCAGCGTTGAAGGCCAGCAGGTAGACACTGAAGCTTTCTTT. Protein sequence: CSVEGQQVDTEAFF.